This entry describes one T cell receptor beta chain. No antigen is known for it. The sample holds no much larger clone one base away, and base qualities are not on file. The entry originates in a study of shared clonotypes between healthy human individuals (dated by TCRdb to the early 2020s). About the full investigation: A few men and a couple of women, aged 18 to 49 years, made up the cohort. To estimate repertoire size and how much clonotype sharing occurs between individuals, the study deeply sequenced the blood TCR repertoires of several healthy adults. Per donor, three plates each were used for CD4 naive and CD4 memory, two for CD8 naive, and one for CD8 memory. Per donor, leukapheresis produced somewhere between about 0.9 and 10 billion PBMCs. Libraries were prepared and TCR repertoires were sequenced by different laboratories using diverse techniques, in order to increase sequencing depth and limit assay-specific biases. General findings and caveats noted by the study authors: Compared with non-shared clonotypes, clonotypes shared by all four sorted-subset donors had higher generation probabilities. Incomplete sequencing was indicated by rarefaction of sorted-subset datasets, despite the large sequencing depth. Based on pairwise subsampling, the degree of clonotype sharing among donors was expected to be affected by sequencing depth. Across a few donors, around 5% of naive CD4, around 3.3% of naive CD8, under 2.5% of memory CD4, and approximately 0.4% of memory CD8 clonotypes were shared. Naive subsets generally had larger estimated clonotype richness than memory subsets. Because the study included only a small number of donors, the genetic and exposure-history diversity represented was limited. Sampling was restricted to blood, and TCR repertoires in tissue are likely to differ from TCR repertoires in blood.

V loses 5 bases at its end and J loses 6 bases; junction bases beyond the gene matches: 8. The CDR3 has 17 amino acids, counting the end cysteine and phenylalanine. Only CDR3 DNA remains: 51 bases, in frame from the first base. The germline V gene yields MGHDK for CDR1 and SYGVNS for CDR2. Using the deep immunoSEQ assay, multiplex PCR amplified TCR CDR3 regions from genomic DNA. Extracted genomic DNA from each cell subset was distributed evenly across all wells of several immunoSEQ 96-well plates, and each plate was treated as a replicate. For sorted subsets, about 200 ng genomic DNA, equal to tens of thousands of T cell genomes, was loaded into each replicate PCR. Purified libraries were measured with a Qubit 3.0 fluorometer, size-checked on a Bioanalyzer 2100, and measured again with the KAPA Library Quantification kit. Every immunoSEQ 96-well plate was sequenced on a dedicated single-read 150-cycle Illumina NextSeq 550 flow cell. Processing in the source paper ran as follows. Because the immunoSEQ output included only junctional sequences and no quality scores, the filtering could not be the same as the filtering used for full-length reads. Sequences were annotated with PyIR, a Python wrapper for IgBLAST v1.9, and V/J genes and CDR3 were assigned using IMGT germline references. Any read was removed if the V/J assignment was weak (E-value above 1e-6), the CDR3 was missing, or the read contained stop codons, out-of-frame junctions, or ambiguous translated residues. V3J clonotypes were defined by identical inferred V gene, J gene, and CDR3 amino acid sequence. To compute the percentage overlap between repertoires, the number of shared unique clonotypes was divided by the size of the smaller repertoire. Three approaches were used to assess repertoire richness: RTK rarefaction, the Chao1 estimator, and Recon v2.1 estimates of unobserved clonotypes. Generation probabilities for all TCRbeta clonotypes obtained by the gDNA method from a handful of donors were computed using OLGA. TCRdb holds this immuneACCESS table with in-frame rearrangements only. Some clones are missing; in checked studies, unresolved V genes explain under half, and the rest has no known cause. The DNA was the basis for D and trimming; V, J and clone size are from that table. The sample table lists 2 million to 2.5 million clones, 95% of them with a count of one. Of the sample, 0.1% to 0.15% is held by the ten largest clones.

Healthy HIV-negative adults with no recently reported acute infections or vaccinations were included as donors. All donors were Caucasian adults living in Nashville, Tennessee, USA. Magnetic negative selection was used to enrich CD4+ T cells, after which naive cells were positively selected on CD45RA and the negative fraction became the memory subset. After blood collection by leukapheresis, PBMCs were isolated using Ficoll-Histopaque density gradient centrifugation and then cryopreserved in the vapor phase of liquid nitrogen. Analytical flow cytometry was used to check the purity and quantity of every magnetically sorted T cell population. Genomic DNA was isolated from each sorted fraction and quantified by UV absorbance on a Nanodrop 2000c.

The rearrangement joined TRBV25-1 to TRBJ2-1; 15 bases in the middle match TRBD2. The sequence was obtained from a man between 18 and 29 years old in good health. Sequenced: naive CD4+ T cells sorted from blood. Explained via the paper, the cell subset or site label denotes: CD45RA+ positively selected. CDR3 sequence: CASSRGLAGGPSNEQFF. DNA sequence: TGTGCCAGCAGTCGCGGACTAGCGGGAGGGCCAAGCAATGAGCAGTTCTTC.